Presented here are 24 T cell receptor beta chains from one specimen sequenced in a study of T-cell reconstitution after alpha-beta-depleted transplantation in children. Construction of the TCRbeta library involved unique molecular identifiers. TCRdb passed the PCR reads through MiXCR, listing each CDR3 protein once. The sample has 280,000 or so distinct CDR3 sequences, approximately 10% seen once. The sequencing here drew on peripheral blood, taken 180 days after TCRalphabeta/CD19-depleted stem cell transplant. The receptors come from a male patient between 2 and 15 years old who had a stem cell transplant for chronic granulomatous disease, so the T cells may come from the graft donor.

This clonotype was seen ten or more times. This chain uses TRBV6-2 or TRBV6-3 with TRBJ1-6; D is uncertain. The V gene lost 11 bases and the J gene lost 4 bases, with 12 bases spanning the gap. Germline V lookup: CDR1 MNHEY, CDR2 SVGEGT. CDR3 size: 13 residues. DNA for the CDR3: TGTGCCGGATCACGAAGTTATAATTCACCCCTCCACTTT. Protein: CAGSRSYNSPLHF.

This clonotype was counted at least ten times. V and J are TRBV4-3 and TRBJ2-6; unclear D gene. With 0 bases removed from V and 0 bases from J, the gap between germline ends came to 9 bases. From germline, CDR1 is LGHNA and CDR2 YSLEER. This CDR3 has 17 residues. CDR3 residues: CASSQERQSSGANVLTF. In nucleotides, the CDR3 is TGCGCCAGCAGCCAAGAGAGGCAGAGCTCTGGGGCCAACGTCCTGACTTTC.

This clonotype was seen a few times. The rearrangement links TRBV19 to TRBJ1-5, with 10 positions matching TRBD1. The V gene's germline CDR1 is LNHDA and CDR2 SQIVND (reference sequence). The CDR3 sequence is 15 residues long. The junction had 4 bases not matched to a gene; V was cut back by 3 bases and J by 5 bases. Written as DNA, the CDR3 is TGTGCCAGTAGTATGACAGGGGGCCCTTATCAGCCCCAGCATTTT. As protein: CASSMTGGPYQPQHF.

This clonotype was recorded many times. This rearrangement joins TRBV4-1 to TRBJ2-2, with 8 positions matching TRBD1. Trimming at V came to 0 bases and at J to 2 bases, leaving 5 bases not matched to a gene. The CDR3 totals 17 residues. Germline CDR1 and CDR2: MGHRA and YSYEKL. The CDR3 bases are TGCGCCAGCAGCCAAGAAATGGGACAGGCAAACACCGGGGAGCTGTTTTTT. Its protein product is CASSQEMGQANTGELFF.

This clonotype was seen repeatedly, ten times or more. The chain is built from TRBV18 and TRBJ1-1; unclear D gene. The V end was cut by 3 bases, the J end by 2 bases, with 1 base between. CDR3 length: 11 amino acids. The germline CDR1 and CDR2 sequences are KGHSH and LQKENI. This CDR3 is CASSPNTEAFF. The CDR3 DNA follows: TGTGCCAGCTCACCCAACACTGAAGCTTTCTTT.

The chain uses TRBV18 and TRBJ1-2; D unresolved. V lost 2 bases and J lost 7, with 8 bases in between. The CDR3 has 12 amino acids. The germline V gene has CDR1 KGHSH and CDR2 LQKENI. The CDR3 region is CASSPDRFGYTF. CDR3 DNA: TGTGCCAGCTCACCAGATCGTTTTGGCTACACCTTC. The complete variable domain, with remaining parts taken from reference TRBV18 and TRBJ1-2, reads NAGVMQNPRHLVRRRGQEARLRCSPMKGHSHVYWYRQLPEEGLKFMVYLQKENIIDESGMPKERFSAEFPKEGPSILRIQQVVRGDSAAYFCASSPDRFGYTFGSGTRLTVV.

Note on this clonotype: A much larger clonotype is one base distant, so this may be a read error. This chain links TRBV4-2 with TRBJ2-1, with D possibly being TRBD1 (5 bases). This CDR3 comprises 17 residues. Trimming cost V 4 bases and J 5 bases, with 21 bases left between them. Germline CDR1 reads LGHNA; CDR2 reads YNFKEQ. In DNA, the CDR3 is TGTGCCAGCAGCCTAACCCAAGGGGTATACTACGACAATGAGCAGTTCTTC. It encodes CASSLTQGVYYDNEQFF.

This clonotype occurred many times. The chain uses TRBV20-1 and TRBJ2-1; TRBD2 matches at 9 bases. The CDR3 contains 16 residues. V dropped 1 base and J dropped 5; count of bases not matched to a gene: 9. Germline V CDR1 and CDR2: DFQATT, SNEGSKA (reference sequence). In nucleotides, the CDR3 is TGCAGTGCTAGAGGGGCTAGCGGGATAGTCGACAATGAGCAGTTCTTC. Its protein is CSARGASGIVDNEQFF.

This clonotype was seen many times. V and J are TRBV7-2 and TRBJ2-5; possibly TRBD2 for D (6 bases). CDR1 and CDR2 (germline): SGHTA, FQGNSA. V lost 6 bases and J lost 4, with 18 bases in between. This CDR3 has 15 residues. The CDR3: CASSLFGGSSETQYF. The CDR3 DNA is TGTGCCAGCAGTCTATTCGGGGGTTCCTCAGAGACCCAGTACTTC.

This clonotype was seen a handful of times. The rearrangement uses TRBV13 and TRBJ1-2; 9 nucleotides line up with TRBD1. The CDR3 is made up of 14 amino acids. Trimming took 5 bases from V and 6 from J; bases not matched to a gene: 7. Germline V gene lookup returns CDR1 PRHDT and CDR2 FYEKMQ (reference sequence). Here the CDR3 reads CASSPGQGAHGYTF. The DNA of the CDR3 is TGTGCCAGCAGCCCGGGACAGGGAGCCCATGGCTACACCTTC.

This clonotype appeared many times. The chain recombines TRBV7-3 with TRBJ2-7, with D unresolved. Trimming removed 6 bases from V and 6 bases from J, with 15 bases in between. Looked up from germline, CDR1 is SGHTA and CDR2 is FQGTGA. The CDR3 runs 13 residues. In nucleotides, the CDR3 is TGTGCCAGCAGTTCCCAGGTGTGGGGCGAGCAGTACTTC. It yields the protein CASSSQVWGEQYF.

The V and J genes are TRBV5-4 and TRBJ2-7, with D perhaps matching TRBD1 or TRBD2 (7 bases each). There are 16 residues in the CDR3. With 0 bases removed from V and 2 bases from J, the gap between germline ends came to 15 bases. CDR1 is SGHNT, CDR2 YYREEE, per germline (reference sequence). CDR3 DNA: TGTGCCAGCAGCTTGGGGGGGGGGACAGAGACCTACGAGCAGTACTTC. Its translation is CASSLGGGTETYEQYF.

This clonotype has only a few counts. The rearrangement uses TRBV7-3 and TRBJ2-4, with a weak D call TRBD1 (6 bases). V lost 2 bases, J lost 7 bases, and 21 bases lay in between. The CDR3 loop spans 17 amino acids. Germline V lookup: CDR1 SGHTA, CDR2 FQGTGA. The CDR3 DNA follows: TGTGCCAGCAGCTTATTCGAACAGGGTAGATCGGCGAACATTCAGTACTTC. Translation: CASSLFEQGRSANIQYF.

This clonotype has more than one count but fewer than ten. The genes are TRBV7-9 and TRBJ2-5, with no clear D. V lost 2 bases and J 4 bases, leaving 8 bases between the germline ends. The CDR3 totals 13 residues. Looked up from germline, CDR1 is SEHNR and CDR2 is FQNEAQ (reference sequence). This CDR3 reads CASSLLGGETQYF. CDR3 DNA: TGTGCCAGCAGCTTACTAGGCGGAGAGACCCAGTACTTC.

This clonotype has at least ten counts. The V gene is TRBV9, the J gene TRBJ2-3, with D perhaps TRBD1 (6 bases). Germline V gene lookup returns CDR1 SGDLS and CDR2 YYNGEE. The ends were cut back, 0 bases at V and 7 bases at J, with 9 bases in the middle. The length of the CDR3 is 13 residues. DNA of the CDR3: TGTGCCAGCAGCGTAGAGACAGGCAATACGCAGTATTTT. Translated: CASSVETGNTQYF.

This clonotype was recorded at least ten times. This sequence joins TRBV5-6 and TRBJ1-1; perhaps TRBD1 as D (5 bases). V lost 4 bases, J lost 4 bases, and 14 bases lay in between. The germline CDR1 and CDR2 sequences are SGHDT and YYEEEE. This CDR3 has 14 residues. The CDR3 region has the DNA TGTGCCAGCAGCCCCTTGCGGGGGATCACTGAAGCTTTCTTT. As protein: CASSPLRGITEAFF.

Turning to this clonotype: Likely a read error: the CDR3 ends without its conserved phenylalanine or tryptophan. This chain joins TRBV5-1 and TRBJ1-3, with 7 bases that match TRBD1. Germline CDR1 and CDR2: SGHRS and YFSETQ. This CDR3 has 19 residues. V lost 0 bases to trimming and J lost 0 bases; unmatched junction nucleotides: 12. The CDR3 reads CASSLDGQGGHPSGNTIYS. The CDR3 DNA is TGCGCCAGCAGCTTGGACGGGCAGGGGGGCCACCCCTCTGGAAACACCATATATTCT.

The chain links TRBV20-1 to TRBJ2-6; D remains ambiguous. CDR3 size: 14 residues. V lost 3 bases, J lost 4 bases, and 10 bases lay in between. Per germline, CDR1 DFQATT and CDR2 SNEGSKA (reference sequence). The DNA for the CDR3 is TGCAGTGCTAGCCGGGCTGGGGGGGCCAACGTCCTGACTTTC. It translates to CSASRAGGANVLTF.

This clonotype was counted ten times or more. The genes are TRBV29-1 and TRBJ1-2, with D possibly TRBD1 on 5 matching bases. Germline V gene data show CDR1 as SQVTM and CDR2 as ANQGSEA. The V gene lost 3 bases and the J gene lost 6 bases, with 20 bases spanning the gap. There are 15 residues in the CDR3. The CDR3 sequence: CSVDTVMGGEDGYTF. The CDR3 coding sequence is TGCAGCGTTGACACGGTGATGGGGGGGGAAGATGGCTACACCTTC.

This clonotype was seen a few times. The genes are TRBV6-1 and TRBJ1-2, with TRBD1 matching over 8 bases. Germline CDR1 reads MNHNS; CDR2 reads SASEGT. This CDR3 is built from 15 residues. The V gene end was trimmed by 7 bases and the J gene end by 8 bases; junction bases not matched to a gene: 15. In nucleotides, the CDR3 is TGTGCCAGCATGGAAAGACAGGGGATGGAGTCGGGCTACACCTTC. Translated, it gives CASMERQGMESGYTF.

This clonotype was detected ten times or more. This chain links TRBV5-1 with TRBJ2-1, with D possibly being TRBD2 (6 bases). The CDR3 is 13 amino acids. CDR1 and CDR2 from the germline V gene are SGHRS and YFSETQ. The germline V and J ends were trimmed by 3 bases and 5 bases, with 9 bases remaining between them. In DNA form, the CDR3 reads TGCGCCAGCAGCTCGGGACTTAACAATGAGCAGTTCTTC. It translates to CASSSGLNNEQFF.

This clonotype has a count of ten or more. This chain's CDR3 is CASSVTGGIYEQYF. The CDR3 DNA follows: TGTGCCAGTAGTGTCACAGGGGGAATCTACGAGCAGTACTTC. V is TRBV19 and J is TRBJ2-7; TRBD1 matches 8 bases. The junction had 6 bases not matched to a gene; V was cut back by 5 bases and J by 3 bases. CDR1 and CDR2 from the germline V gene are LNHDA and SQIVND (reference sequence). The CDR3 totals 14 residues.

The genes are TRBV29-1 and TRBJ2-7; 11 positions match TRBD1. Germline V gene sequence: CDR1 SQVTM, CDR2 ANQGSEA. The junction had 9 bases not matched to a gene; V was cut back by 6 bases and J by 5 bases. This CDR3 contains 14 residues. Here the CDR3 DNA reads TGCAGCGTCACCGGACAGGGGGCGAATCACGAGCAGTACTTC. Encoded protein: CSVTGQGANHEQYF.

The chain recombines TRBV5-6 with TRBJ2-7; TRBD1 aligns across 8 bases. The ends lost 4 bases at V and 2 bases at J; junction bases unmatched: 5. The germline V gene has CDR1 SGHDT and CDR2 YYEEEE. This CDR3 region has 14 residues. CDR3 loop: CASSDRTGTYEQYF. CDR3 coding DNA: TGTGCCAGCAGCGACCGGACAGGGACCTACGAGCAGTACTTC.